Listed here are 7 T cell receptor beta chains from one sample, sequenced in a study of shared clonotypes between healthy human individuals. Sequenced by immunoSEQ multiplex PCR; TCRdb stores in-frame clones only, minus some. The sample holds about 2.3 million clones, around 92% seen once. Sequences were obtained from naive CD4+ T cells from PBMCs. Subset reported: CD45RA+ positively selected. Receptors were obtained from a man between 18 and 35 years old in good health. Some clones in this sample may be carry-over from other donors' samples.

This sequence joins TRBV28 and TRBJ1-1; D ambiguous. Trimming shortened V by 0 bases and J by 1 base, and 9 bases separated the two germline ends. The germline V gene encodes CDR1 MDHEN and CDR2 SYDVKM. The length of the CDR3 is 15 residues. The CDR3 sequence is CASSLWTQKNTEAFF. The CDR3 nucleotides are TGTGCCAGCAGTTTATGGACACAGAAGAACACTGAAGCTTTCTTT.

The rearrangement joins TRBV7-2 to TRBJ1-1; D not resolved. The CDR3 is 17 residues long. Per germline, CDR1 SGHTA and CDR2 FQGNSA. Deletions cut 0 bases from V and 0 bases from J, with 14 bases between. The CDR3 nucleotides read TGTGCCAGCAGCTTAGCGGGGATTACTGGTTTGAACACTGAAGCTTTCTTT. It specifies CASSLAGITGLNTEAFF.

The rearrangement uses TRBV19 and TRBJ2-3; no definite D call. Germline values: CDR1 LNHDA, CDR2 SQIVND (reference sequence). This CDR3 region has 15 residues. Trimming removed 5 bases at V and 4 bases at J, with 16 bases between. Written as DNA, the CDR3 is TGTGCCAGTAGTCCCCAAGATTCGGGCGCAGATACGCAGTATTTT. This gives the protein CASSPQDSGADTQYF.

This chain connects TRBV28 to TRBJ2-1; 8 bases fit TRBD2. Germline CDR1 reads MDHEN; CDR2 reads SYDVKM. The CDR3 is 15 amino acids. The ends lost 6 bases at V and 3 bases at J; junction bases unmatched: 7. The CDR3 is CASSRGLGLYNEQFF. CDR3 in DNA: TGTGCCAGCAGCCGGGGACTAGGACTCTACAATGAGCAGTTCTTC.

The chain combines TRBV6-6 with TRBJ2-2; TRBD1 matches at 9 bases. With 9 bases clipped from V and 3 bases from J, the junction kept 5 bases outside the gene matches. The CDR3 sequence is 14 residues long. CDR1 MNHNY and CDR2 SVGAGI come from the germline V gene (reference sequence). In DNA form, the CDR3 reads TGTGCCAGTCAACAGGGGGCTGACACCGGGGAGCTGTTTTTT. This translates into CASQQGADTGELFF.

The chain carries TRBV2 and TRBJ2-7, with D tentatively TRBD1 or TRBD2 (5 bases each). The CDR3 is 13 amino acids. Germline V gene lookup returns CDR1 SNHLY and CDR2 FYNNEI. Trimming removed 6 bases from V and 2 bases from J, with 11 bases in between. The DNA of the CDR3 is TGTGCCAGCAGGGGCCTGGGGGCCTACGAGCAGTACTTC. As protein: CASRGLGAYEQYF.

CDR3 amino acids: CASSRGLAGADTQYF. The CDR3 DNA is TGTGCCAGCAGCCGGGGGCTAGCGGGAGCGGATACGCAGTATTTT. The chain carries TRBV7-7 and TRBJ2-3, with 10 bases lining up with TRBD2. This CDR3 has 15 residues. V lost 5 bases, J lost 6 bases, and 8 bases stayed unmatched. The V gene's germline CDR1 is SSHAT and CDR2 FNYEAQ (reference sequence).